These 23 T cell receptor beta chains share one sample of origin, sequenced in a study of early T cells in non-severe SARS-CoV-2 infection. TCRdb processed the 5' RACE reads anew with MiXCR; each CDR3 protein has one entry. This sample has around 83,000 distinct CDR3 sequences, with over 9.5% found just once. The sample in question was whole blood, obtained at baseline. The receptors originated from an adult who was a healthcare worker with PCR-confirmed SARS-CoV-2 infection or an uninfected control (not recorded which).

The sample holds a few counts of this clonotype. DNA for the CDR3: TGTGCCATCAGTGAGTCGTCTAGGCCCCACGAGCAGTACTTC. Its translation: CAISESSRPHEQYF. This rearrangement joins TRBV10-3 to TRBJ2-7; D is uncertain. The CDR3 spans 14 residues. V was trimmed by 0 bases and J by 5 bases, leaving 11 bases between them. Germline CDR1 ENHRY, CDR2 SYGVKD.

This rearrangement joins TRBV28 to TRBJ2-3; D unresolved. Germline lookup yields CDR1 MDHEN and CDR2 SYDVKM. CDR3 length: 12 residues. Trimming shortened V by 5 bases and J by 7 bases, and 10 bases separated the two germline ends. CDR3 in amino acids: CASSTPLNTQYF. CDR3 nucleotide sequence: TGTGCCAGCAGTACTCCTCTTAATACGCAGTATTTT.

This chain uses TRBV6-1 with TRBJ2-1; D is perhaps TRBD2 (6 bases). The CDR3 contains 12 residues. V was cut by 8 bases and J by 6 bases, with 11 bases left in between. Germline V lookup: CDR1 MNHNS, CDR2 SASEGT. CDR3 in amino acids: CASLGGSNEQFF. CDR3 coding DNA: TGTGCCAGCTTAGGAGGGTCCAATGAGCAGTTCTTC.

This clonotype was detected many times. The V call is TRBV19, the J call TRBJ2-7; 8 nucleotides agree with TRBD2. The V gene end was trimmed by 9 bases and the J gene end by 7 bases; junction bases not matched to a gene: 17. Germline V CDR1 and CDR2: LNHDA, SQIVND (reference sequence). The CDR3 has 15 amino acids. CDR3 nucleotides: TGTGCCAGCCGTTATGAGGGCGGGAGGTCAGGGGAGCAGTACTTC. Its protein product is CASRYEGGRSGEQYF.

The chain combines TRBV20-1 with TRBJ2-7; 8 bases are shared with TRBD1. Trimming took 6 bases from V and 5 from J; bases not matched to a gene: 15. The CDR3 extends over 15 amino acids. Germline lookup yields CDR1 DFQATT and CDR2 SNEGSKA (reference sequence). The CDR3 region is CSARQGRGRIDEQYF. The CDR3 DNA reads as TGCAGTGCCAGGCAGGGCAGGGGGCGGATTGACGAGCAGTACTTC.

The chain is built from TRBV6-5 and TRBJ2-1; D uncertain. Trimming removed 5 bases from V and 8 bases from J, with 16 bases in between. The CDR3 covers 14 residues. Germline CDR1 is MNHEY and CDR2 is SVGAGI. CDR3 in amino acids: CASSPVGFDHEQFF. For the CDR3, the DNA is TGTGCCAGCAGTCCCGTCGGATTCGACCATGAGCAGTTCTTC.

The DNA of the CDR3 is TGCGCCAGCAGCACGGGACAGGTACCCTACGAGCAGTACTTC. It translates to CASSTGQVPYEQYF. The J gene is TRBJ2-7, the V gene TRBV5-1; 8 bases align to TRBD1. Germline values: CDR1 SGHRS, CDR2 YFSETQ. Unmatched junction bases numbered 5, after V lost 4 bases and J lost 2 bases. The CDR3 is made up of 14 amino acids.

J is TRBJ2-1 and V is TRBV7-9; TRBD1 aligns across 9 bases. The CDR3 contains 17 residues. Germline values: CDR1 SEHNR, CDR2 FQNEAQ (reference sequence). The J segment lost 2 bases and the V segment lost 1 base, leaving 6 bases of the junction unmatched. The CDR3 here is CASSLGAGTGPYNEQFF. In DNA, the CDR3 is TGTGCCAGCAGCTTAGGTGCGGGGACAGGGCCCTACAATGAGCAGTTCTTC.

This clonotype was counted only a few times. The rearrangement uses TRBV18 and TRBJ2-1; TRBD2 is a possible D gene (5 bases). Per germline, CDR1 KGHSH and CDR2 LQKENI. V lost 3 bases and J lost 0, with 15 bases in between. The CDR3 is made up of 17 amino acids. The CDR3 spells CASSPARRASSYNEQFF. The DNA for the CDR3 is TGTGCCAGCTCACCGGCGAGGCGGGCGAGCTCCTACAATGAGCAGTTCTTC.

This clonotype has ten or more counts. This chain connects TRBV7-9 to TRBJ1-1, with 10 bases that match TRBD1. With 5 bases clipped from V and 5 bases from J, the junction kept 8 bases outside the gene matches. Germline V CDR1 and CDR2: SEHNR, FQNEAQ (reference sequence). The CDR3 is 15 residues long. DNA for the CDR3: TGTGCCAGCAGCCCCAAGACAGGGGGCGCAACTGAAGCTTTCTTT. Translation gives CASSPKTGGATEAFF.

This clonotype appeared a few times. V and J are TRBV27 and TRBJ1-6; the D gene is possibly TRBD1 (5 bases). V lost 8 bases to trimming and J lost 9 bases, with 14 bases between them. Germline V gene lookup returns CDR1 MNHEY and CDR2 SMNVEV (reference sequence). This CDR3 has 13 residues. The CDR3 reads CASRKIGVSPLHF. In DNA, the CDR3 is TGTGCCAGCCGCAAGATAGGGGTTTCACCCCTCCACTTT.

This clonotype has ten or more counts. The gene calls are TRBV29-1 and TRBJ2-7; no definite D call. Trimming pared 4 bases from V and 2 bases from J, leaving 9 bases between. The CDR3 runs 12 residues. The V gene's germline CDR1 is SQVTM and CDR2 ANQGSEA. The CDR3 is CSVAKGPYEQYF. CDR3 coding DNA: TGCAGCGTTGCGAAAGGTCCCTACGAGCAGTACTTC.

This clonotype has a handful of counts. V usage is TRBV18 and J usage is TRBJ1-4; 9 bases are shared with TRBD1. The junction had 7 bases not matched to a gene; V was cut back by 3 bases and J by 5 bases. CDR3 length: 16 amino acids. Germline values: CDR1 KGHSH, CDR2 LQKENI. CDR3 region: CASSPQGQGRNEKLFF. CDR3 coding DNA: TGTGCCAGCTCACCCCAGGGACAGGGAAGAAATGAAAAACTGTTTTTT.

The CDR3 here is CSVEGETSGRWGKNIQYF. The DNA of the CDR3 is TGCAGCGTTGAAGGCGAGACTAGCGGGCGGTGGGGCAAAAACATTCAGTACTTC. The chain joins TRBV29-1 to TRBJ2-4; 10 bases align to TRBD2. The CDR3 sequence is 18 residues long. J gave up 3 bases and V 1 base, and 12 bases lay outside the gene matches. Per germline, CDR1 SQVTM and CDR2 ANQGSEA.

This clonotype showed up just a few times. The chain couples TRBV28 to TRBJ2-7; D unresolved. Trimming shortened V by 1 base and J by 7 bases, and 5 bases separated the two germline ends. The CDR3 consists of 11 residues. Germline CDR1 is MDHEN and CDR2 is SYDVKM. Here the CDR3 reads CASSLFREQYF. DNA of the CDR3: TGTGCCAGCAGTTTATTCCGAGAGCAGTACTTC.

This clonotype was picked up many times. V usage is TRBV30 and J usage is TRBJ2-7, with 13 positions matching TRBD2. The J segment lost 0 bases and the V segment lost 3 bases, leaving 14 bases of the junction unmatched. Germline CDR1 is GTSNPN and CDR2 is SVGIG (reference sequence). The CDR3 sequence is 19 residues long. This chain's CDR3 is CAWSPSRGLAGPFSYEQYF. For the CDR3, the DNA is TGTGCCTGGAGCCCCTCGAGGGGACTAGCGGGGCCCTTCTCCTACGAGCAGTACTTC.

The rearrangement joins TRBV5-4 to TRBJ2-3; 11 bases are a match to TRBD2. Germline V gives CDR1 SGHNT, CDR2 YYREEE (reference sequence). The trim removed 4 bases at V and 0 bases at J, leaving 4 bases unmatched. This CDR3 contains 16 residues. CDR3 nucleotides: TGTGCCAGCAGCGCCACTAGCGGGAGAAGCACAGATACGCAGTATTTT. This gives the protein CASSATSGRSTDTQYF. The full variable domain, completed using reference TRBV5-4 and TRBJ2-3, is ETGVTQSPTHLIKTRGQQVTLRCSSQSGHNTVSWYQQALGQGPQFIFQYYREEENGRGNFPPRFSGLQFPNYSSELNVNALELDDSALYLCASSATSGRSTDTQYFGPGTRLTVL.

J is TRBJ1-1 and V is TRBV28, with D possibly TRBD1 on 5 matching bases. The CDR3 runs 14 residues. The germline CDR1 and CDR2 sequences are MDHEN and SYDVKM. V lost 3 bases and J 1 base, leaving 9 bases between the germline ends. The DNA for the CDR3 is TGTGCCAGCAGTTTGGGGGGAACGAACACTGAAGCTTTCTTT. This codes for CASSLGGTNTEAFF.

The table lists this clonotype with a few counts. V and J are TRBV10-3 and TRBJ2-7, with 9 positions matching TRBD2. The CDR3 runs to 12 residues. J lost 2 bases, V lost 8 bases, and 1 base had no gene match. Germline lookup yields CDR1 ENHRY and CDR2 SYGVKD. CDR3 DNA sequence: TGTGCCATCGGCGGGAGGGCCTACGAGCAGTACTTC. Residues: CAIGGRAYEQYF.

This clonotype was counted between two and nine times. This sequence joins TRBV7-9 and TRBJ1-6; D unclear. The CDR3 extends over 14 amino acids. From germline, CDR1 is SEHNR and CDR2 FQNEAQ (reference sequence). V was pared by 3 bases and J by 7 bases, with 10 bases between. CDR3 bases: TGTGCCAGCAGCTTGCCGGTCGGGAATTCACCCCTCCACTTT. Residues: CASSLPVGNSPLHF.

The chain carries TRBV10-3 and TRBJ2-3; D may be TRBD1 or TRBD2 (5 bases each). The CDR3 consists of 20 residues. Germline values: CDR1 ENHRY, CDR2 SYGVKD. Trimming removed 3 bases from V and 6 bases from J, with 31 bases in between. The CDR3 coding sequence is TGTGCCATCAGTGACCCCATCGCTCGCGCTAGCCGGGACCCACAGGATACGCAGTATTTT. It codes for CAISDPIARASRDPQDTQYF.

There are a few counts of this clonotype. This chain joins TRBV10-3 and TRBJ2-5; no firm D call. The V end was cut by 3 bases, the J end by 6 bases, with 8 bases between. The CDR3 has 12 residues. Germline loops: CDR1 ENHRY, CDR2 SYGVKD. The CDR3 loop is CAISETKQTQYF. CDR3 nucleotide sequence: TGTGCCATCAGTGAAACTAAACAGACCCAGTACTTC.

The chain links TRBV12-3 or TRBV12-4 to TRBJ2-4, with D unresolved. The V and J ends lost 3 bases and 9 bases respectively, with 9 bases between them. The CDR3 loop spans 12 amino acids. The CDR3 sequence: CASSFSTAIQYF. Written as DNA, the CDR3 is TGTGCCAGCAGTTTTTCCACGGCCATTCAGTACTTC.